Following are 22 T cell receptor beta chains from one sample sequenced in a study of blood T cell repertoires in COVID-19. Repertoires were generated with immunoSEQ multiplex PCR, while TCRdb's copy carries only in-frame clones and drops some. The sample holds 200,000 to 300,000 clones; approximately 90% are singletons and the top ten take roughly 3.6%. The specimen sequenced was peripheral blood. The receptor source for this set is a woman aged 40 to 50 with acute or convalescent COVID-19.

The chain couples TRBV20-1 to TRBJ1-1; the D is unclear. The length of the CDR3 is 11 residues. The ends were cut back, 8 bases at V and 1 base at J, with 8 bases in the middle. Germline V gives CDR1 DFQATT, CDR2 SNEGSKA (reference sequence). The DNA for the CDR3 is TGCAGTATTAGAAAGAACACTGAAGCTTTCTTT. This sequence encodes CSIRKNTEAFF.

This sequence joins TRBV9 and TRBJ2-2; 11 bases are a match to TRBD1. Germline V gene lookup returns CDR1 SGDLS and CDR2 YYNGEE. V lost 2 bases and J lost 4; bases outside the gene matches: 1. This CDR3 has 15 amino acids. CDR3 protein: CASSVGQGATGELFF. CDR3 nucleotides: TGTGCCAGCAGCGTTGGACAGGGGGCCACCGGGGAGCTGTTTTTT.

The chain couples TRBV13 to TRBJ1-1; 9 bases are shared with TRBD1. In germline, CDR1 is PRHDT, CDR2 FYEKMQ (reference sequence). The junction had 9 bases not matched to a gene; V was cut back by 4 bases and J by 6 bases. This CDR3 is 15 amino acids long. The CDR3, as DNA: TGTGCCAGCAGCTGGGGACAGGGTTCGAGCCCTGAAGCTTTCTTT. It encodes CASSWGQGSSPEAFF.

This chain links TRBV7-3 with TRBJ1-2; D is perhaps TRBD1 (5 bases). Germline V CDR1 and CDR2: SGHTA, FQGTGA. The V end lost 4 bases, the J end lost 8 bases, and 17 bases lay between the germline ends. The CDR3 extends over 14 amino acids. CDR3 protein: CASSSMGGVDGYTF. CDR3 DNA: TGTGCCAGCAGCTCCATGGGAGGGGTGGACGGCTACACCTTC.

The chain uses TRBV7-3 and TRBJ1-1, with D possibly TRBD1 on 6 matching bases. Germline V gene lookup returns CDR1 SGHTA and CDR2 FQGTGA. The CDR3 covers 14 residues. Trimming shortened V by 2 bases and J by 7 bases, and 14 bases separated the two germline ends. CDR3 residues: CASSLGTSRSEAFF. Here the CDR3 DNA reads TGTGCCAGCAGCTTAGGGACAAGTCGGAGTGAAGCTTTCTTT.

This chain joins TRBV4-1 and TRBJ1-2; TRBD1 is a possible D gene (5 bases). Germline V gene data show CDR1 as MGHRA and CDR2 as YSYEKL. CDR3 size: 15 residues. Trimming removed 1 base from V and 1 base from J, with 10 bases in between. CDR3: CASSQGIQGNYGYTF. CDR3 coding DNA: TGCGCCAGCAGCCAAGGAATTCAGGGTAACTATGGCTACACCTTC.

The CDR3 spells CASSLSLGVPGLEDTGELFF. The CDR3 DNA reads as TGTGCCAGCAGTTTGTCCCTGGGTGTTCCGGGACTAGAGGACACCGGGGAGCTGTTTTTT. This chain links TRBV5-5 with TRBJ2-2; 8 bases line up with TRBD2. Germline-derived CDR1 and CDR2 are SGHKS and YYEKEE (reference sequence). The CDR3 is 20 amino acids. The V and J ends lost 5 bases and 3 bases, in that order; junction bases with no gene match: 21.

The CDR3 region is CAWSSQLTGELFF. In DNA, the CDR3 is TGTGCCTGGAGCTCACAGCTTACCGGGGAGCTGTTTTTT. The chain combines TRBV30 with TRBJ2-2; D remains unclear. V lost 3 bases to trimming and J lost 5 bases, with 10 bases between them. Looked up from germline, CDR1 is GTSNPN and CDR2 is SVGIG (reference sequence). The CDR3 loop spans 13 amino acids. Full variable domain (remainder filled in from reference TRBV30 and TRBJ2-2): SQTIHQWPATLVQPVGSPLSLECTVEGTSNPNLYWYRQAAGRGLQLLFYSVGIGQISSEVPQNLSASRPQDRQFILSSKKLLLSDSGFYLCAWSSQLTGELFFGEGSRLTVL.

The J gene is TRBJ1-6, the V gene TRBV5-6; possibly TRBD1 for D (6 bases). Per the germline V gene, CDR1 is SGHDT and CDR2 is YYEEEE. V lost 1 base and J 8 bases, leaving 10 bases between the germline ends. CDR3 length equals 14 residues. The CDR3 coding sequence is TGTGCCAGCAGCTTGCAGGGGCTATATTCACCCCTCCACTTT. Translating gives CASSLQGLYSPLHF.

The chain joins TRBV6-4 to TRBJ1-5, with a possible D match to TRBD1 (6 bases). This CDR3 region has 15 residues. Germline V CDR1 and CDR2: MRHNA, SNTAGT. Trimming cost V 3 bases and J 6 bases, with 15 bases left between them. The CDR3: CASSEAGALGQPQHF. The CDR3 DNA is TGTGCCAGCAGTGAGGCAGGGGCGTTGGGTCAGCCCCAGCATTTT.

The chain joins TRBV6-1 to TRBJ2-3; D not resolved. This CDR3 spans 16 amino acids. Germline loops: CDR1 MNHNS, CDR2 SASEGT. V was trimmed by 1 base and J by 4 bases, leaving 15 bases between them. CDR3 nucleotide sequence: TGTGCCAGCAGTGAAGTGAGGCTAGTCCGGGCAGATACGCAGTATTTT. It codes for CASSEVRLVRADTQYF.

This clone was seen only once. The V call is TRBV18, the J call TRBJ1-1; weak D call: TRBD1 (5 bases). The ends were cut back, 4 bases at V and 2 bases at J, with 8 bases in the middle. CDR3 length equals 13 residues. Germline values: CDR1 KGHSH, CDR2 LQKENI. In nucleotides, the CDR3 is TGTGCCAGCTCACGACAGTTTAACACTGAAGCTTTCTTT. This translates into CASSRQFNTEAFF.

This clone was recorded a few times. The rearrangement joins TRBV11-2 to TRBJ2-4, with 7 bases fitting TRBD1. V gave up 4 bases and J gave up 6 bases; unmatched junction bases: 9. Germline V gene data show CDR1 as SGHAT and CDR2 as FQNNGV. The length of the CDR3 is 15 residues. The CDR3 spells CASSSRDRTGNIQYF. DNA for the CDR3: TGTGCCAGCAGCTCTCGGGACAGAACGGGAAACATTCAGTACTTC.

V gene TRBV27 combines with J gene TRBJ1-1; TRBD1 matches at 8 bases. V was clipped by 5 bases and J by 2 bases; unmatched bases: 4. The CDR3 runs 14 residues. Germline V gives CDR1 MNHEY, CDR2 SMNVEV (reference sequence). The CDR3 DNA reads TGTGCCAGCAGTCCCAGGGGGCGCAACACTGAAGCTTTCTTT. As protein: CASSPRGRNTEAFF.

J is TRBJ2-3 and V is TRBV5-1; 7 bases fit TRBD2. This CDR3 is 21 amino acids long. V was pared by 4 bases and J by 0 bases, with 23 bases of the junction left unmatched. Germline-derived CDR1 and CDR2 are SGHRS and YFSETQ. CDR3 nucleotide sequence: TGCGCCAGCAGCCCACGTCTCCCTAGCGGACAAAACCCCGCTAGCACAGATACGCAGTATTTT. Encoded protein: CASSPRLPSGQNPASTDTQYF.

The chain is built from TRBV3-1 (or the pseudogene TRBV3-2) and TRBJ2-7; TRBD1 might be the D (6 bases). The CDR3 totals 15 residues. V was pared by 4 bases and J by 2 bases, with 15 bases between. Germline V lookup: CDR1 LGHDT, CDR2 YNNKEL (reference sequence). Written as DNA, the CDR3 is TGTGCCAGCAGCCCATCCCTGGACAGAACCTACGAGCAGTACGTC. It encodes CASSPSLDRTYEQYV.

There are many counts of this clone. The chain joins TRBV10-2 to TRBJ1-1; unclear D gene. The CDR3 consists of 13 residues. Germline V gene sequence: CDR1 WSHSY, CDR2 SAAADI. V lost 3 bases and J lost 8, with 13 bases in between. The CDR3 sequence is CASSDRIGEEAFF. In DNA form, the CDR3 reads TGCGCCAGCAGTGATAGAATTGGTGAAGAAGCTTTCTTT.

The chain uses TRBV19 and TRBJ1-2; possible D gene TRBD1, 6 bases. There are 17 residues in the CDR3. Trimming took off 3 bases at V and 0 bases at J, with 17 bases between the two ends. CDR1 and CDR2 (germline): LNHDA, SQIVND (reference sequence). In DNA, the CDR3 is TGTGCCAGTAGTATCTTGGGACACCTTCCTTCTAACTATGGCTACACCTTC. Translated: CASSILGHLPSNYGYTF.

The chain links TRBV7-7 to TRBJ2-3, with D possibly matching TRBD2 (6 bases). The CDR3 is 16 residues long. Trimming shortened V by 3 bases and J by 2 bases, and 15 bases separated the two germline ends. The germline gives CDR1 SSHAT, CDR2 FNYEAQ (reference sequence). The CDR3 DNA reads TGTGCCAGCAGCTTGGGGACTGCCCAAACCACAGATACGCAGTATTTT. It is translated as CASSLGTAQTTDTQYF. Supplemented by reference TRBV7-7 and TRBJ2-3, the full variable domain reads GAGVSQSPRYKVTKRGQDVTLRCDPISSHATLYWYQQALGQGPEFLTYFNYEAQPDKSGLPSDRFSAERPEGSISTLTIQRTEQRDSAMYRCASSLGTAQTTDTQYFGPGTRLTVL.

The CDR3 reads CASSVVAGGPSDTQYF. For the CDR3, the DNA is TGCGCCAGCAGCGTGGTAGCGGGGGGGCCATCAGATACGCAGTATTTT. This chain joins TRBV5-1 and TRBJ2-3; 11 bases match TRBD2. Germline lookup yields CDR1 SGHRS and CDR2 YFSETQ. The CDR3 consists of 16 residues. The V segment lost 4 bases and the J segment 4 bases; nucleotides outside the gene matches: 8.

The chain recombines TRBV3-1 (or the pseudogene TRBV3-2) with TRBJ2-1; 8 positions match TRBD2. Germline values: CDR1 LGHDT, CDR2 YNNKEL (reference sequence). This CDR3 region has 14 residues. The V gene end was trimmed by 4 bases and the J gene end by 9 bases; junction bases not matched to a gene: 8. CDR3 protein: CASSLTGGRGEQFF. CDR3 DNA sequence: TGTGCCAGCAGCCTGACGGGGGGGCGGGGTGAGCAGTTCTTC.

This clone occurred once. The gene calls are TRBV24-1 and TRBJ2-2; D is uncertain. With 5 bases removed from V and 0 bases from J, the gap between germline ends came to 3 bases. In germline, CDR1 is KGHDR, CDR2 SFDVKD. The CDR3 has 13 amino acids. The CDR3 DNA follows: TGTGCCACCAGTGCTACGAACACCGGGGAGCTGTTTTTT. The encoded protein is CATSATNTGELFF.